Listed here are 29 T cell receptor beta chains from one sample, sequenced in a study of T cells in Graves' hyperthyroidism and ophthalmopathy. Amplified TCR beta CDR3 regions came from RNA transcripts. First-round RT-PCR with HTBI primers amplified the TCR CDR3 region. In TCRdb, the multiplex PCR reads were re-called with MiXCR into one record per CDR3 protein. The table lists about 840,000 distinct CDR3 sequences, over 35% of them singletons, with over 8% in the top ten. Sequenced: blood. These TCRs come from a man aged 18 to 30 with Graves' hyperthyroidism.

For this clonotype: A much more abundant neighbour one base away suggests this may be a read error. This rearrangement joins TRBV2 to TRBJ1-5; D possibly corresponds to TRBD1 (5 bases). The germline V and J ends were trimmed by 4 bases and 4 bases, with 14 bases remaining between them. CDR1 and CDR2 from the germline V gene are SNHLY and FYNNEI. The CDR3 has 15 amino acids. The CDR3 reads CASSAQRGPNQPQHF. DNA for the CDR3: TGTGCCAGCAGTGCTCAGCGGGGACCAAATCAGCCCCAGCATTTT.

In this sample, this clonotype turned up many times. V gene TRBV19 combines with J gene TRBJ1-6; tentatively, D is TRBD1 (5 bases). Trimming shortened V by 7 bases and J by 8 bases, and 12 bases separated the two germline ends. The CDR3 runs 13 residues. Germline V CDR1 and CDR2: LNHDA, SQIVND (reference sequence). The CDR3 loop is CASNQGTDSPLHF. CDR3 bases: TGTGCCAGTAACCAGGGAACGGATTCACCCCTCCACTTT.

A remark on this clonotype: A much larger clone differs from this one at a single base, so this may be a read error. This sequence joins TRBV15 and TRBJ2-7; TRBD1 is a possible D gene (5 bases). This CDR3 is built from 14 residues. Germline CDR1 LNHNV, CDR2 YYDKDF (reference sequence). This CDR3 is CATSGEETVYEQYF. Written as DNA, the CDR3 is TGTGCCACCAGCGGAGAAGAGACAGTATACGAGCAGTACTTC.

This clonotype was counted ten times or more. For the CDR3, the DNA is TGTGCCACCGGACGGGGTCAAGAGACCCAGTACTTC. Its protein product is CATGRGQETQYF. The chain is built from TRBV15 and TRBJ2-5; the D gene is possibly TRBD2 (5 bases). Germline V gene data show CDR1 as LNHNV and CDR2 as YYDKDF (reference sequence). The CDR3 consists of 12 residues. Trimming shortened V by 8 bases and J by 2 bases, and 9 bases separated the two germline ends.

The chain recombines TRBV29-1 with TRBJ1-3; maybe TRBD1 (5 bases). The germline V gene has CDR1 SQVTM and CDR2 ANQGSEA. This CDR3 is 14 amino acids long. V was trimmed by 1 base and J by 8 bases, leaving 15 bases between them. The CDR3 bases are TGCAGCGTTGAAGGCAGGGCGGGGGAGCACACCATATATTTT. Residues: CSVEGRAGEHTIYF.

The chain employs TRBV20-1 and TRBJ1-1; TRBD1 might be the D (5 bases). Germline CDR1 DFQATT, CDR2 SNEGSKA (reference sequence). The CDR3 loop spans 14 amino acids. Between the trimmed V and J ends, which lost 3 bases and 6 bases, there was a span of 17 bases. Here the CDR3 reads CSARNGGIGAEAFF. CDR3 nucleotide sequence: TGCAGTGCTAGGAACGGGGGGATTGGGGCTGAAGCTTTCTTT.

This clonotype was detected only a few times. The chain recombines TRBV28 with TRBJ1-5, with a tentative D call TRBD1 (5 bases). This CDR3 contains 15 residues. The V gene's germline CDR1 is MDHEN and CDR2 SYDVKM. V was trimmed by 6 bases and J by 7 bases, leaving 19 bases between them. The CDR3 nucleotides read TGTGCCAGCAGCCCCTTCTTGGGGGACGGGCAGCCCCAGCATTTT. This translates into CASSPFLGDGQPQHF.

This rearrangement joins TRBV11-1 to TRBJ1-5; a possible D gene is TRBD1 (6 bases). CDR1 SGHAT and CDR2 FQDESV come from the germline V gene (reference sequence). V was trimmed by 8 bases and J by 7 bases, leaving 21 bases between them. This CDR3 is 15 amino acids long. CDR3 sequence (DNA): TGTGCCAGCGGCCAAGGGGGGGAAAAGAGGCAGCCCCAGCATTTT. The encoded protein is CASGQGGEKRQPQHF.

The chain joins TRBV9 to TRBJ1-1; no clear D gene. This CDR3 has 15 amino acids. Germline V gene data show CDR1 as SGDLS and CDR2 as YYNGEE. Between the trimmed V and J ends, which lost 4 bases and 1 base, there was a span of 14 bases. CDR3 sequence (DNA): TGTGCCAGCAGCCCGAAGTTGGTGGAGAACACTGAAGCTTTCTTT. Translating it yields CASSPKLVENTEAFF.

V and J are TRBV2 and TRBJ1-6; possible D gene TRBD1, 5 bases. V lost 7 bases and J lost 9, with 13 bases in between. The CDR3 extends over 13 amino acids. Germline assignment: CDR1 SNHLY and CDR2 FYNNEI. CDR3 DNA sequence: TGTGCCAGCAAGGCCCGGGGCGGTTCACCCCTCCACTTT. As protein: CASKARGGSPLHF.

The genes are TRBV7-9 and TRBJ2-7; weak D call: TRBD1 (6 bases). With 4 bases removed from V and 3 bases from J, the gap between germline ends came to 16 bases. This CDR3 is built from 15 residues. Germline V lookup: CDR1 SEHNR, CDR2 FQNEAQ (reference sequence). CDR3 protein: CASSWGQSTYYEQYF. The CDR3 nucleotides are TGTGCCAGCAGCTGGGGGCAGAGCACTTACTACGAGCAGTACTTC.

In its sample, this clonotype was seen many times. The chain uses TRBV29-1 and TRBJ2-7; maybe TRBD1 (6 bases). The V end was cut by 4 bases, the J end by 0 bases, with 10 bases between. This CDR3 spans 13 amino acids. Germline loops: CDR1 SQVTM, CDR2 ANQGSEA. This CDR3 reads CSVALDSSYEQYF. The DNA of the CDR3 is TGCAGCGTTGCTTTGGACAGCTCCTACGAGCAGTACTTC.

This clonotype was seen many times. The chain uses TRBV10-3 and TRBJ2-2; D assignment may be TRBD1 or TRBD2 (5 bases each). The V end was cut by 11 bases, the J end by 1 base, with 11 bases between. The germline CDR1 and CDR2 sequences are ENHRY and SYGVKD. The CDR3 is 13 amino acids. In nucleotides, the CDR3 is TGTGCCGCTAGGGACGGGAACACCGGGGAGCTGTTTTTT. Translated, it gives CAARDGNTGELFF.

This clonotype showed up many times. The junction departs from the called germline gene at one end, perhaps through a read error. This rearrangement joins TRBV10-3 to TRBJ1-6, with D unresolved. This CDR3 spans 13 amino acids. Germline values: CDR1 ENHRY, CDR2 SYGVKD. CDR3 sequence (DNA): TGTGCCAGCAGTGAAGGCGCAGCTTCACCCCTCCACTTT. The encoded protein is CASSEGAASPLHF.

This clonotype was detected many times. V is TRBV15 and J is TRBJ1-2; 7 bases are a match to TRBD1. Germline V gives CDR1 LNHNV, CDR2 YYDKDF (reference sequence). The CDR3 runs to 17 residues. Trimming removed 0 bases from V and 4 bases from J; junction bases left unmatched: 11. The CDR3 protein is CATSRDSVLQGLYGYTF. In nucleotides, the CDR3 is TGTGCCACCAGCAGAGATTCGGTACTACAGGGGCTCTATGGCTACACCTTC.

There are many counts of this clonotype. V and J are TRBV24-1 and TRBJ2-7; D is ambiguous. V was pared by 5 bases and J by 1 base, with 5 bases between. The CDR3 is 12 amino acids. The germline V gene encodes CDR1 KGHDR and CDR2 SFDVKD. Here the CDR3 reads CATSADSYEQYF. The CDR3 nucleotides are TGTGCCACCAGTGCAGATTCCTACGAGCAGTACTTC.

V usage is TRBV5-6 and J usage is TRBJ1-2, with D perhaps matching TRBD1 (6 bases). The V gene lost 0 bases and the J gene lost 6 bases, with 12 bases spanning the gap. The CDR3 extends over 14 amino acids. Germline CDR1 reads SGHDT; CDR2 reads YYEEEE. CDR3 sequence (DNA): TGTGCCAGCAGCTTGGGCAGGGGAAGACATGGCTACACCTTC. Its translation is CASSLGRGRHGYTF.

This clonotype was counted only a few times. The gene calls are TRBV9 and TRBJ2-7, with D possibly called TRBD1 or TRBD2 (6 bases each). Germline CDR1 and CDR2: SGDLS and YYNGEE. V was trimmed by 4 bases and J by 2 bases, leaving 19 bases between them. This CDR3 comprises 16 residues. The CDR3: CASSLEGGYQPYEQYF. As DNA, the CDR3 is TGTGCCAGCAGCTTAGAGGGGGGATACCAACCCTACGAGCAGTACTTC.

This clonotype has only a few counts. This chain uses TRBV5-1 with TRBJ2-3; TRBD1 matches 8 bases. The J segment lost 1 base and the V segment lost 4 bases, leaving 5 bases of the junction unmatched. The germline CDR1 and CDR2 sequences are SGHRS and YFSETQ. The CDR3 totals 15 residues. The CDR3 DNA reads TGCGCCAGCAGCATCGGACAGGGCGGCACAGATACGCAGTATTTT. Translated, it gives CASSIGQGGTDTQYF.

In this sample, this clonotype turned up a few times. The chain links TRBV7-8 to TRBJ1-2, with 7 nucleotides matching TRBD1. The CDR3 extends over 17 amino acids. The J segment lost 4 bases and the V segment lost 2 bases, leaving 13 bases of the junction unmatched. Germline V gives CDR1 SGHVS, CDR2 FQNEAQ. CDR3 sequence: CASSLPTGEQGSYGYTF. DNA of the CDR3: TGTGCCAGCAGCTTACCCACAGGGGAACAGGGCTCCTATGGCTACACCTTC.

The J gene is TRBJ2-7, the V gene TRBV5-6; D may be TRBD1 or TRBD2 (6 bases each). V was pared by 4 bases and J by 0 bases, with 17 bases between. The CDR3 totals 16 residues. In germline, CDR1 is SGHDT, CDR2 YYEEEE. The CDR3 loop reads CASSEGLRGASYEQYF. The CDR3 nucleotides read TGTGCCAGCAGCGAAGGATTGAGGGGGGCCTCCTACGAGCAGTACTTC.

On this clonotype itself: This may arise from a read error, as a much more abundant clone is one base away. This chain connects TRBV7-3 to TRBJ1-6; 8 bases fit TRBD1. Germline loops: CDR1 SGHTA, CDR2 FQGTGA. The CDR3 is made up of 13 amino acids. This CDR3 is CVSSFDRGSPLHF. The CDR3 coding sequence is TGTGTCAGCAGCTTCGACAGGGGTTCACCCCTCCACTTT.

The CDR3 nucleotides read TGTGCCAGCAGCCCCCCGGGACAGGGGAACCTATTCTATGGCTACACCTTC. Amino acid sequence: CASSPPGQGNLFYGYTF. The chain carries TRBV11-1 and TRBJ1-2, with 10 bases aligning to TRBD1. Unmatched junction bases numbered 13, after V lost 5 bases and J lost 4 bases. Germline CDR1 reads SGHAT; CDR2 reads FQDESV (reference sequence). The CDR3 sequence is 17 residues long.

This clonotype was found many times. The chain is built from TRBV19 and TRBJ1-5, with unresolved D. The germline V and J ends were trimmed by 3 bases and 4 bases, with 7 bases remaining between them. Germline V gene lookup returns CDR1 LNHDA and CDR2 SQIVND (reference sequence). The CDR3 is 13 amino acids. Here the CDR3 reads CASSIGRNQPQHF. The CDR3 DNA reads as TGTGCCAGTAGTATTGGGCGAAATCAGCCCCAGCATTTT. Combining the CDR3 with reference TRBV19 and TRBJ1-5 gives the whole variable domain DGGITQSPKYLFRKEGQNVTLSCEQNLNHDAMYWYRQDPGQGLRLIYYSQIVNDFQKGDIAEGYSVSREKKESFPLTVTSAQKNPTAFYLCASSIGRNQPQHFGDGTRLSIL.

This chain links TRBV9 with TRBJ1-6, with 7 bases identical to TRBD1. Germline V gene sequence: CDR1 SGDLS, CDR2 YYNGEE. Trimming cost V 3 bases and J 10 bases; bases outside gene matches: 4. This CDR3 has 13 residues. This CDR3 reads CASSASGQSPLHF. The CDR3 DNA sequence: TGTGCCAGCAGCGCCTCGGGACAGTCACCCCTCCACTTT.

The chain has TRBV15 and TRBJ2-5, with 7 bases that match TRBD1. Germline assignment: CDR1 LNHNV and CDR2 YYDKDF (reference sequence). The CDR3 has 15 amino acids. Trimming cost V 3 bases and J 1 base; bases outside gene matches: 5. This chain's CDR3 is CATSRGTVGQETQYF. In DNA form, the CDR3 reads TGTGCCACCAGCAGGGGGACAGTGGGCCAAGAGACCCAGTACTTC.

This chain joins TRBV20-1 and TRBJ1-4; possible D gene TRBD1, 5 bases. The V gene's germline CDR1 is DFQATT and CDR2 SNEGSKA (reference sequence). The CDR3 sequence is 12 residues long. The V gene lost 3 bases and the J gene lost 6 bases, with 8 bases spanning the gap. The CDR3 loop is CSASGTDEKLFF. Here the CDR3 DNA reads TGCAGTGCTAGTGGGACGGATGAAAAACTGTTTTTT.

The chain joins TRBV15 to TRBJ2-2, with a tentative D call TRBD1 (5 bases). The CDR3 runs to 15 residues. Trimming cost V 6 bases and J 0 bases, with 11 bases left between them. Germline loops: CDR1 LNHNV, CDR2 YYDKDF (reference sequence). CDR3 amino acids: CATRAWGTNTGELFF. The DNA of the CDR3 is TGTGCCACCAGGGCATGGGGCACGAACACCGGGGAGCTGTTTTTT.

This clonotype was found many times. The CDR3 loop is CASRRSQGYYGYTF. DNA of the CDR3: TGTGCCAGCAGGAGATCACAGGGATACTATGGCTACACCTTC. The chain has TRBV5-4 and TRBJ1-2, with D tentatively TRBD1 (6 bases). Germline V gene sequence: CDR1 SGHNT, CDR2 YYREEE (reference sequence). The CDR3 covers 14 residues. V lost 5 bases and J 3 bases, leaving 14 bases between the germline ends.